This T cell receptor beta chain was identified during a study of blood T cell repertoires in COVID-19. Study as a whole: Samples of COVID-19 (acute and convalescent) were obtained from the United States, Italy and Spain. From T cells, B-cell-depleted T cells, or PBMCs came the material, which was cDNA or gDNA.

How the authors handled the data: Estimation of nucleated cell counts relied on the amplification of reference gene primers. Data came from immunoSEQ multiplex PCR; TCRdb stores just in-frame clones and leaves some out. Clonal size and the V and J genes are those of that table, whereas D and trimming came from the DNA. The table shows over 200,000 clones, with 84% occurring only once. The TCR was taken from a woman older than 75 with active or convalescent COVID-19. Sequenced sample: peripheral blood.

CDR3 DNA sequence: TGTGCCAGTAGTACCCGCGGGGGGAGTGTGGATACGCAGTATTTT. It is translated as CASSTRGGSVDTQYF. The chain uses TRBV19 and TRBJ2-3; 8 bases map to TRBD2. This CDR3 is 15 amino acids long. Trimming took 4 bases from V and 6 from J; bases not matched to a gene: 9. Germline lookup yields CDR1 LNHDA and CDR2 SQIVND (reference sequence).